This T cell receptor beta chain was recorded in a study of T-cell reconstitution after alpha-beta-depleted transplantation in children. Using unique molecular identifiers, the investigators prepared the TCRbeta library. TCRdb processed the PCR reads anew with MiXCR; each CDR3 protein has one entry. The sample lists about 400,000 distinct CDR3 sequences; around 15% were seen once. Points on this clonotype: Its target is not known.

General study findings and limits: Alpha-beta T cells present about two months after transplant were reported to originate from several hundred expanded graft clones.

The receptor comes from a boy in the first two years of life who had a stem cell transplant for Wiskott-Aldrich syndrome, so the T cells may come from the graft donor. The specimen comprised PBMCs, mostly from graft donor cells, sampled 360 days after TCRalphabeta/CD19-depleted stem cell transplant.

The chain's CDR3 is CASSVTRDTNYGYTF. CDR3 coding DNA: TGTGCCAGCTCAGTGACCCGGGATACTAACTATGGCTACACCTTC. The rearrangement links TRBV18 to TRBJ1-2; D not resolved. Germline loops: CDR1 KGHSH, CDR2 LQKENI. Deletions cut 5 bases from V and 0 bases from J, with 13 bases between. The CDR3 spans 15 residues.